The present TCR beta chain was sequenced within a study of cytomegalovirus exposure and HLA in healthy donors. As for the study in general: Among a few hundred genotyped donors, more than 65% fell in the Caucasian-associated ancestry cluster. Findings and caveats of the study: Accurate predictions that matched the HLA-A and HLA-B alleles of most subjects were reportedly made from TCR beta sequences. Earlier analysis yielded a pattern in which most TCR beta V segments were productive about 90% or about 30% of the time.

Both 60 Vbeta primers and 13 Jbeta primers went into the PCR. Original analysis: Later work found approximately 80 million unique TCR beta chains, with approximately 12 million shared. Some clones are missing from TCRdb's copy, which holds only in-frame ones; the method was immunoSEQ multiplex PCR. That table supplies the V and J calls and clone size; D and trimming were determined from the DNA. In all, the sample yields 50,000 to 75,000 clones. This CDR3 has 14 residues. CDR1 and CDR2 (germline): MNHEY, SVGAGI. Trimming took off 4 bases at V and 2 bases at J, with 11 bases between the two ends. Of note for this clone: As yet, its antigen is unknown.

The sample taken for sequencing was PBMCs. The chain is built from TRBV6-5 and TRBJ2-5; no reliable D call. This receptor was taken from a woman younger than 30 in good health and CMV-seronegative. CDR3 in DNA: TGTGCCAGCAGTTTCGTCGTACTTCAAGAGACCCAGTACTTC. It codes for CASSFVVLQETQYF.